Detailed here is one T cell receptor beta chain. This sample was included in a study of blood T cell repertoires in COVID-19. Study at large: Collection of acute and convalescent COVID-19 samples took place in the United States, Italy and Spain. Sample material is recorded as cDNA or gDNA derived from T cells, B-cell-depleted T cells, or PBMCs.

The CDR3 has 16 amino acids. V lost 0 bases and J lost 7, with 19 bases in between. CDR1 is SGHRS, CDR2 YFSETQ, per germline. This table comes from immunoSEQ multiplex PCR, and its TCRdb copy is limited to in-frame clones, with some not included. This table has just under 350,000 clones, about nine tenths appearing once. The clonotype comes from a woman in her sixties or seventies with COVID-19, enrolled during active disease. The sequenced sample consisted of peripheral blood. The chain combines TRBV5-1 with TRBJ1-2; D may be TRBD1 (5 bases). This chain's CDR3 is CASSLESGGGARGYTF. The CDR3 DNA follows: TGCGCCAGCAGCTTGGAATCGGGTGGAGGGGCGCGTGGCTACACCTTC.